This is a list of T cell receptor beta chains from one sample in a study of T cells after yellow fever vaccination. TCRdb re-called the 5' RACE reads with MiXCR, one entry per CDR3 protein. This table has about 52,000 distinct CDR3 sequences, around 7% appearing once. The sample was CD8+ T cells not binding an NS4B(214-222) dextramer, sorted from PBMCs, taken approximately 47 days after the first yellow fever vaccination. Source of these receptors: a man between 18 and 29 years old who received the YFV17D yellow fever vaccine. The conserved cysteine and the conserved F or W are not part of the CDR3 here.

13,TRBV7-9,ASSLAQGRAYEQY
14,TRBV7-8,ASSVGTEGLHNTIY
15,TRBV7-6,ASSSRNRVSYNSPLH
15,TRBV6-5,ASRSGTTITSTDTQY
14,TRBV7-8,ASSRALRGEGEKLF
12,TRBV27,ASSLSGVNYGYT
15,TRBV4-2,ASSQQGFRRYRDTQY
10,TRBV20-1,SARGTGLQQY
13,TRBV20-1,SATIGFRSNQPQH
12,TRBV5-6,ASSPTPLGQPQH
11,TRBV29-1,SVVAGLHNEQF
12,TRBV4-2,ASSQEGLSTEAF
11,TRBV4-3,ASSQVAGKEQF
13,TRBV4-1,ASSQDGGAGNTIY
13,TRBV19,ASSTYNRGGYGYT
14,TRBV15,ATSRVVTGGTGELF
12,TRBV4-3,ASSRARGGEKLF
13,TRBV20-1,SASKTWASGNTIY
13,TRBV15,ATSRGRSGNQPQH
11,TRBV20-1,SASVGWAGELF
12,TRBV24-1,ATSDYPGRDGYT
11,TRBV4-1,ASSKTGTYEQY
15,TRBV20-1,SARGLAGALGVGEQY
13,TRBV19,ATVGGLLRRTEAF
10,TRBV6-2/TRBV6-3,ASSDSQETQY
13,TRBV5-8,ASSRGQNSNQPQH
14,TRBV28,ASSANEIAGGRTQY
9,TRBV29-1,SVLAKNIQY
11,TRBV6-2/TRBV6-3,ASSGSHTDTQY
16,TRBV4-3,ASSQVGGGISGANVLT
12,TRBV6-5,ASSYWTGGSEAF
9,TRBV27,ASSVANEQF
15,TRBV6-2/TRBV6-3,ASSYPPVGDSYNEQF
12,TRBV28,ASREDREATEQY
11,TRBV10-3,AISGGESYEQY
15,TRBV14,ASSPWGRRGSKETQY
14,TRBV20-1,SASRTSGGSYNEQF
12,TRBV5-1,ASSLWTRNEKLF
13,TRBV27,ASSLRGRTNEKLF
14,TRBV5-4,ASSFSSGGAEETQY
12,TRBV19,ASSVRASGNEQF
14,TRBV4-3,ASSQGEREHTGELF
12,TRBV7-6,ASSPLGQQETQY
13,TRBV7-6,ASRSMFGGADEQF
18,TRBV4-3,ASSHVTGEASGGFYNEQF
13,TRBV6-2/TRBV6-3,ASSYPLAGYNEQF
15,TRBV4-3,ASSQVVTGYTGNTIY